This T cell receptor (beta chain) was captured by sequencing in a study of blood T cell repertoires in COVID-19. Study overall: Sites across the United States, Italy and Spain contributed samples from acute and convalescent COVID-19. T cells, B-cell-depleted T cells, or PBMCs provided the cDNA or gDNA that served as material.

Germline lookup yields CDR1 ENHRY and CDR2 SYGVKD. The CDR3 consists of 14 residues. V lost 3 bases to trimming and J lost 4 bases; unmatched junction nucleotides: 2. Here immunoSEQ multiplex PCR was the method, and the copy in TCRdb shows in-frame clones only, minus some. Of 250,000 to 350,000 clones in the sample, approximately 85% were seen once. The receptor's source is a man between 18 and 29 years old with active or convalescent COVID-19. The sequenced material came from peripheral blood. The chain recombines TRBV10-3 with TRBJ1-1; the match to TRBD1 covers 10 bases. For the CDR3, the DNA is TGTGCCATCAGTGAAGACAGGGGGCCCACTGAAGCTTTCTTT. It translates to CAISEDRGPTEAFF.